What follows is one TCR beta chain and its context. CDR1 is LGHDT and CDR2 is YNNKEL in the germline V gene (reference sequence). Trimming stripped 3 bases from V and 5 bases from J, with 5 bases between. This CDR3 is 12 amino acids long. Peripheral blood CD8+ and CD4+ T cells were profiled by TCR beta sequencing. TEMRA cells underwent FACS enrichment and CD8+ and CD4+ T cells underwent negative isolation. These data originate in a study of CD8 T cells in Susac syndrome. Study-level background: When their blood was taken, patients with Susac syndrome were therapy-naive, taking corticosteroids, or taking intravenous immunoglobulin alone.

An amount of RNA that ranged from roughly 0.45 to 1 ug was reverse transcribed with random hexamers. TCR beta CDR3 was amplified by immunoSEQ covering 54 Vbeta and 13 Jbeta. TCRdb processed the immunoSEQ multiplex PCR reads anew with MiXCR; each CDR3 protein has one entry. The data contain roughly 100,000 distinct CDR3 sequences, 90% to 95% of them seen just once; the ten biggest clones take up about 0.3%. V gene TRBV3-1 combines with J gene TRBJ2-1; D not certain. Material: CD4+ T cells from PBMCs. This clonotype was sampled from a human donor with Susac syndrome. The CDR3 nucleotides are TGTGCCAGCAGCCAGAGGAACAATGAGCAGTTCTTC. Translated: CASSQRNNEQFF.